A selection of T cell receptor beta chains follows, all from one sample in a study of blood T cell repertoires in COVID-19. Using immunoSEQ multiplex PCR, the repertoire was profiled, and TCRdb retains in-frame clones only, with some absent. The sample has roughly 190,000 clones, about nine tenths seen once. The sequenced material came from PBMCs or T cells enriched from blood (not recorded which). The receptors were gathered from a woman aged 30 to 39 who had recovered from COVID-19. Each CDR3 is given with its conserved first and last residue. D genes are given only for firm matches. Not all rows give a size; the values are once, few, many and, for expanded clones, a class.

>NA|TRBD1|TRBV2|TRBJ1-1
TGTGCCAGCAGGCGGGACAGAGCCAACACTGAAGCTTTCTTT
CASRRDRANTEAFF
>once|TRBD1|TRBV27|TRBJ1-5
TGTGCCAGCAGTTTTGACTTCCGGGACAGGGAGGATAGCAATCAGCCCCAGCATTTT
CASSFDFRDREDSNQPQHF
>NA|NA|TRBV19|TRBJ1-2
TGTGCCAGTAGTATTCTCGGGGAGGGCGGCTACACCTTC
CASSILGEGGYTF
>NA|NA|TRBV5-4|TRBJ1-2
TGTGCCAGCAGCTTGGACAACGGAGGGTCGTATGGCTACACCTTC
CASSLDNGGSYGYTF
>NA|NA|TRBV7-2|TRBJ1-4
TGTGCCAGCAGCTTAACGGGGGGGTCCGCGGCTAATGAAAAACTGTTTTTT
CASSLTGGSAANEKLFF
>few|NA|TRBV2|TRBJ1-1
TGTGCCAGCAGTGGTGGAGGGACGAAGACTGAAGCTTTCTTT
CASSGGGTKTEAFF
>NA|NA|TRBV5-5|TRBJ2-7
TGTGCCAGCAGCCTCGGGACTTACACCTACGAGCAGTACTTC
CASSLGTYTYEQYF
>NA|TRBD1|TRBV27|TRBJ1-2
TGTGCCAGCAGGCGGACAGGGGGCGACTATGGCTACACCTTC
CASRRTGGDYGYTF
>NA|NA|TRBV6-5|TRBJ2-7
TGTGCCAGTAAATTCTACCAGGGGGAGCAGTACTTC
CASKFYQGEQYF
>NA|TRBD1|TRBV19|TRBJ1-5
TGTGCCAGTAGACGGGACAGGGGGACTCAGCCCCAGCATTTT
CASRRDRGTQPQHF
>NA|NA|TRBV5-1|TRBJ1-1
TGCGCCAGCAGCTTGGAAGGGGTAATGAACACTGAAGCTTTCTTT
CASSLEGVMNTEAFF
>NA|NA|TRBV7-9|TRBJ1-1
TGTGCCAGCAGCGCCTACAGGAGAGACACTGAAGCTTTCTTT
CASSAYRRDTEAFF
>once|TRBD2|TRBV29-1|TRBJ2-1
TGCAGCGTCCTTCGGGGGCCGGGGGGGCCTAGGTCCTACAATGAGCAGTTCTTC
CSVLRGPGGPRSYNEQFF
>NA|TRBD2|TRBV18|TRBJ2-3
TGTGCCAGCTCACAGACTAGCGGGGGTGTAGTCGCAGATACGCAGTATTTT
CASSQTSGGVVADTQYF
>NA|TRBD1|TRBV29-1|TRBJ2-1
TGCAGCGTTGATGAGGACAGGGGAGGTAATGAGCAGTTCTTC
CSVDEDRGGNEQFF
>NA|NA|TRBV18|TRBJ2-6
TGTGCCAGCTCACCAACACAGGGAGCTGGGGCCAACGTCCTGACTTTC
CASSPTQGAGANVLTF
>NA|TRBD1|TRBV6-5|TRBJ1-4
TGTGCCAGCAGTTACGGGACAGGGGATGAAAAACTGTTTTTT
CASSYGTGDEKLFF
>NA|TRBD1|TRBV7-3|TRBJ2-3
TGTGCCAGCAGCTTAGACAGGGGGCAAGGCACAGATACGCAGTATTTT
CASSLDRGQGTDTQYF
>NA|TRBD1|TRBV28|TRBJ1-1
TGTGCCAGCAGTTCGGGGACAGTGGACCTTGAAGCTTTCTTT
CASSSGTVDLEAFF
>NA|NA|TRBV7-2|TRBJ2-5
TGTGCCAGCAGCTTAAGTACGGGACAAGAGACCCAGTACTTC
CASSLSTGQETQYF
>NA|NA|TRBV7-3|TRBJ2-5
TGTGCCAGCAGCTCGGGTCCCGAGGAGACCCAGTACTTC
CASSSGPEETQYF
>NA|NA|TRBV5-6|TRBJ2-2
TGTGCCAGCAGCGCCCCCGATGGGCGGGACTTTGAGGCCGGGGAGCTGTTTTTT
CASSAPDGRDFEAGELFF
>NA|NA|TRBV14|TRBJ2-3
TGTGCCAGCAGCCAAGATCCGCTAGCAGTTGGGACAGATACGCAGTATTTT
CASSQDPLAVGTDTQYF
>NA|NA|TRBV4-2|TRBJ1-1
TGTGCCAGCAGCCAAGCCGGACAGAGGGGAACTGAAGCTTTCTTT
CASSQAGQRGTEAFF
>once|TRBD2|TRBV29-1|TRBJ2-5
TGCAGCGTTGGGGGAGGGGAAGAGACCCAGTACTTC
CSVGGGEETQYF